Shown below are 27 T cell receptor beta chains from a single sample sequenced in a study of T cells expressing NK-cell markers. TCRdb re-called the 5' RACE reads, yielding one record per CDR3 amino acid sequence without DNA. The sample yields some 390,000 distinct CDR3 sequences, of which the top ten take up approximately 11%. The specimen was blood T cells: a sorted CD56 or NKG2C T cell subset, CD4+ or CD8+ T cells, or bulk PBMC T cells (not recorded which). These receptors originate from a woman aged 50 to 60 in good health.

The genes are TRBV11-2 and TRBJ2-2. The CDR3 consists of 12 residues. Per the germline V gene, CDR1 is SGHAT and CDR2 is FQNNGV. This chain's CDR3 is CASSEISGELFF.

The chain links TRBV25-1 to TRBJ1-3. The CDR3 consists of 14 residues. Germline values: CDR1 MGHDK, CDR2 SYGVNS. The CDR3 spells CASSEDSRRNTIYF.

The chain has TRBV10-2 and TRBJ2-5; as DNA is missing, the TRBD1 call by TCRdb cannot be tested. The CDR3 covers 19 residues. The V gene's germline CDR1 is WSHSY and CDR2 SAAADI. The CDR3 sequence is CASSERGQGLAGARETQYF.

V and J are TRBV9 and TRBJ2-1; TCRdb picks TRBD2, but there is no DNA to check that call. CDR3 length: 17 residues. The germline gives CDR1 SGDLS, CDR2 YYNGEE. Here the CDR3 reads CASSAERTSVTYNEQFF. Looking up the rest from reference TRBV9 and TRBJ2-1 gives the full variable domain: DSGVTQTPKHLITATGQRVTLRCSPRSGDLSVYWYQQSLDQGLQFLIQYYNGEERAKGNILERFSAQQFPDLHSELNLSSLELGDSALYFCASSAERTSVTYNEQFFGPGTRLTVL.

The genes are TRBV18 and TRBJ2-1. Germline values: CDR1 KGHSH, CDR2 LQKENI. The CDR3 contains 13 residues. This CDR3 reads CASSPAFGYEQFF.

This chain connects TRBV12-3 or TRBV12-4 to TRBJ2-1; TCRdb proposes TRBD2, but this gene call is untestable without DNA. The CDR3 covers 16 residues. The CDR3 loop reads CASTPLAGGPYNEQFF.

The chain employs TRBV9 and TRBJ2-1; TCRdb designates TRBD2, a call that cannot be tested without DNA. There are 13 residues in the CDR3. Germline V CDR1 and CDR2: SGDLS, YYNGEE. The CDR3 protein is CASSPGGRSEQFF.

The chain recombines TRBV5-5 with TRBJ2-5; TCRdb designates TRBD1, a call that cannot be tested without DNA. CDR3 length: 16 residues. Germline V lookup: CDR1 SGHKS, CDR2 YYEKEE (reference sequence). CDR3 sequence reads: CASSSKGDGLGETQYF.

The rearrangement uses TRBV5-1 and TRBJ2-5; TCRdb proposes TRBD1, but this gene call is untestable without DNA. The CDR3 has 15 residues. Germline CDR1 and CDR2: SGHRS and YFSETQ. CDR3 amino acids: CASSSQGQGLETQYF.

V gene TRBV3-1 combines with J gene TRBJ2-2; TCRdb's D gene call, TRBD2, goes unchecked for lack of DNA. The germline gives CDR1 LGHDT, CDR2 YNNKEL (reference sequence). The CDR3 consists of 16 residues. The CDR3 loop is CASSLHPSGDTGELFF.

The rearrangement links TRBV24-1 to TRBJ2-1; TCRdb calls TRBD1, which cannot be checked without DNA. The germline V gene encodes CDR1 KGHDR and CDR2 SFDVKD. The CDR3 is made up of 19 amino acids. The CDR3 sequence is CATSDPISTGRRSYNEQFF.

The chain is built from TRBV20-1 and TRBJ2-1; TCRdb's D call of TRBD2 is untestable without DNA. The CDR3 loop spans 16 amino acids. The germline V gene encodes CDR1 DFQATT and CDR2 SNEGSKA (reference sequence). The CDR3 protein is CSARDFGGPGYNEQFF.

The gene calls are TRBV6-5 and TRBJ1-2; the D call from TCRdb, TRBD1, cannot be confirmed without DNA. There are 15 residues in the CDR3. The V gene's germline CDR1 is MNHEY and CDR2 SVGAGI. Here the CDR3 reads CASSAAWGLDYGYTF.

CDR3 residues: CAIRETGRNEQYF. J is TRBJ2-7 and V is TRBV10-3; TCRdb reports TRBD1, a call that lacks DNA to check it against. The germline V gene encodes CDR1 ENHRY and CDR2 SYGVKD. The CDR3 extends over 13 amino acids.

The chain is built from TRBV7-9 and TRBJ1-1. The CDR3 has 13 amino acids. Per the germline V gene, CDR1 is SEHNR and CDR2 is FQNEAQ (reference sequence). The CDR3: CASSITGTTEAFF.

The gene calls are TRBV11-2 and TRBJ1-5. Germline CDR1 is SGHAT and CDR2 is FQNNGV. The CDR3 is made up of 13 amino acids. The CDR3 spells CASSGGVHQPQHF.

CDR3 sequence reads: CASEEVAGYYEQYF. The V call is TRBV2, the J call TRBJ2-7; TCRdb selects TRBD2, and the lack of DNA leaves this call unchecked. Germline CDR1 is SNHLY and CDR2 is FYNNEI. The CDR3 consists of 14 residues.

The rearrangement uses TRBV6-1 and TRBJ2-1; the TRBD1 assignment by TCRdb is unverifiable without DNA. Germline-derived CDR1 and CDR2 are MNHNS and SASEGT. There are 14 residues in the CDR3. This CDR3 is CASSDVGGHNEQFF.

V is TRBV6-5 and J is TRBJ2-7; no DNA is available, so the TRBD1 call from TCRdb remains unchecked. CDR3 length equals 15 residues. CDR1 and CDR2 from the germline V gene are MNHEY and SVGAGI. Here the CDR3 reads CASSYSTQGAYEQYF.

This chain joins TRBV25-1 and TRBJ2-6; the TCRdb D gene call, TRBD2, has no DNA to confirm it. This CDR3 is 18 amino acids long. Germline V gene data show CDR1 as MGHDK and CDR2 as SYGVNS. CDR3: CASSDTGALASGANVLTF.

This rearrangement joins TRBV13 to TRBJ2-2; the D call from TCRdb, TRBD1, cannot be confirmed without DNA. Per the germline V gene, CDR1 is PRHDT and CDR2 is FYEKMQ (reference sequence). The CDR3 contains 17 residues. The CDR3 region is CASSLESAGFGTGELFF.

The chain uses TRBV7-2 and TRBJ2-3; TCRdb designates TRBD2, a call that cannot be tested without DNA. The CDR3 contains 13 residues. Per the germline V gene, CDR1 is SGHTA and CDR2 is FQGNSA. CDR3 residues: CASRRVGTDTQYF.

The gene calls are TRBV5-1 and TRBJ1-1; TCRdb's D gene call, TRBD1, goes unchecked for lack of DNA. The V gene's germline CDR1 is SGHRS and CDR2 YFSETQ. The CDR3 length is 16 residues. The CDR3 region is CASSSLSTGGSTEAFF.

This chain's CDR3 is CSARVASGNAYEQYF. The chain has TRBV20-1 and TRBJ2-7; TCRdb indicates TRBD2, and absent DNA this call remains unverified. Germline lookup yields CDR1 DFQATT and CDR2 SNEGSKA (reference sequence). This CDR3 is built from 15 residues.

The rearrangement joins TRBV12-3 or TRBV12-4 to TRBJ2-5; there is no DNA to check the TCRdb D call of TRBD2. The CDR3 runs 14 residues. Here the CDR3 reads CATRSGRNQETQYF.

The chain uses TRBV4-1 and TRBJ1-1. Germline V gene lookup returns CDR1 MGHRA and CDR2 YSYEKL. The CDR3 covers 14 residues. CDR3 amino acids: CASSQVSEYTEAFF.

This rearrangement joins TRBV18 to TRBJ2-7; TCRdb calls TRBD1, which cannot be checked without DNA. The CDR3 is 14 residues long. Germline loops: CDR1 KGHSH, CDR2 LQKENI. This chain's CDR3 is CASSPEGYSYEQYF. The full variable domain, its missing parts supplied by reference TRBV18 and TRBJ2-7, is NAGVMQNPRHLVRRRGQEARLRCSPMKGHSHVYWYRQLPEEGLKFMVYLQKENIIDESGMPKERFSAEFPKEGPSILRIQQVVRGDSAAYFCASSPEGYSYEQYFGPGTRLTVT.